A selection of T cell receptor beta chains follows, all from one sample in a study of T-cell reconstitution after alpha-beta-depleted transplantation in children. TCRdb re-called the PCR reads with MiXCR, one entry per CDR3 protein. This sample has nearly 550,000 distinct CDR3 sequences, with around 17% found just once. The sequencing here drew on PBMCs from the stem cell graft donor, taken from the stem cell graft. Receptors originate from a human donor who donated a stem cell graft to a child with acute lymphoblastic leukemia. CDR3s include the opening cysteine and the closing phenylalanine or tryptophan. D genes are given only for firm matches. The size field is filled for only some rows; it gives once, few, many or a size class.

J gene | clone size | CDR3 length | V gene | D gene | CDR3 protein | CDR3 DNA
TRBJ2-7 | few | 14 | TRBV19 | NA | CASSIPHQYYEQYF | TGTGCCAGTAGTATACCTCACCAGTACTACGAGCAGTACTTC
TRBJ2-1 | NA | 15 | TRBV19 | NA | CASSIDLLGGNEQFF | TGTGCCAGTAGTATTGACTTGCTCGGTGGCAATGAGCAGTTCTTC
TRBJ2-1 | few | 16 | TRBV5-1 | TRBD2 | CASSFNPSGTYNEQFF | TGCGCCAGCAGCTTCAACCCAAGCGGGACCTACAATGAGCAGTTCTTC
TRBJ2-3 | NA | 14 | TRBV27 | TRBD1 | CASRRQGPGDTQYF | TGTGCCAGCAGAAGACAGGGGCCGGGGGATACGCAGTATTTT
TRBJ2-3 | NA | 14 | TRBV12-3/TRBV12-4 | NA | CASSLARGADTQYF | TGTGCCAGCAGTTTAGCCCGGGGTGCAGATACGCAGTATTTT
TRBJ1-1 | few | 13 | TRBV20-1 | TRBD1 | CSAETGTHPEAFF | TGCAGTGCTGAGACAGGGACACACCCTGAAGCTTTCTTT
TRBJ2-7 | NA | 14 | TRBV4-1 | TRBD2 | CASSQVGGSGEQYF | TGCGCCAGCAGCCAAGTAGGCGGGAGCGGCGAGCAGTACTTC
TRBJ1-5 | few | 16 | TRBV12-3/TRBV12-4 | NA | CASSPVGGGRNQPQHF | TGTGCCAGCAGTCCCGTTGGGGGCGGGCGCAATCAGCCCCAGCATTTT
TRBJ2-7 | few | 16 | TRBV20-1 | NA | CSARDIRAQASYEQYF | TGCAGTGCTAGAGATATTAGAGCCCAAGCCTCCTACGAGCAGTACTTC
TRBJ2-3 | few | 13 | TRBV20-1 | TRBD2 | CSARTGTSGIAYF | TGCAGTGCTAGAACAGGGACTAGCGGGATAGCGTATTTT
TRBJ2-5 | NA | 14 | TRBV5-1 | NA | CASSQQQVQETQYF | TGCGCCAGCAGCCAACAACAGGTCCAAGAGACCCAGTACTTC
TRBJ2-7 | few | 16 | TRBV10-3 | NA | CAISESSSAVGYEQYF | TGTGCCATCAGTGAGTCCTCTAGCGCGGTAGGGTACGAGCAGTACTTC
TRBJ2-1 | NA | 18 | TRBV15 | TRBD2 | CATRRTSGESFSYNEQFF | TGTGCCACCCGGAGGACTAGCGGGGAGAGCTTTTCCTACAATGAGCAGTTCTTC
TRBJ2-5 | few | 13 | TRBV5-4 | NA | CASSLRREETQYF | TGTGCCAGCAGCTTGAGGAGGGAAGAGACCCAGTACTTC
TRBJ2-3 | few | 14 | TRBV7-9 | NA | CASSPPDGTDTQYF | TGTGCCAGCAGCCCCCCGGACGGGACAGATACGCAGTATTTT
TRBJ1-3 | NA | 16 | TRBV18 | NA | CASSPQVRASGNTIYF | TGTGCCAGCTCACCACAAGTCAGGGCCTCTGGAAACACCATATATTTT
TRBJ1-2 | few | 14 | TRBV7-2 | NA | CASSLGQSHYGYTF | TGTGCCAGCAGCCTAGGACAGAGTCACTATGGCTACACCTTC
TRBJ2-7 | NA | 14 | TRBV14 | NA | CASSQDYISYEQYF | TGTGCCAGCAGCCAAGATTACATTTCCTACGAGCAGTACTTC
TRBJ2-5 | NA | 15 | TRBV6-5 | TRBD1 | CASSYSRQGQETQYF | TGTGCCAGCAGTTACTCGAGACAGGGCCAAGAGACCCAGTACTTC
TRBJ2-7 | few | 14 | TRBV29-1 | TRBD1 | CSVSTGGPSYEQYF | TGCAGCGTTTCCACAGGGGGCCCTTCCTACGAGCAGTACTTC
TRBJ2-7 | NA | 13 | TRBV27 | NA | CASSLRGRNEQYF | TGTGCCAGCAGCCTCAGGGGCAGGAACGAGCAGTACTTC
TRBJ1-1 | few | 13 | TRBV18 | TRBD1 | CASSPRQGTEAFF | TGTGCCAGCTCACCCCGACAGGGCACTGAAGCTTTCTTT
TRBJ2-1 | few | 15 | TRBV5-5 | NA | CASSWGTISYNEQFF | TGTGCCAGCAGCTGGGGGACCATTTCATACAATGAGCAGTTCTTC
TRBJ1-1 | many | 14 | TRBV12-3/TRBV12-4 | NA | CATTRPNGVTEAFF | TGTGCCACGACCCGCCCCAACGGGGTCACTGAAGCTTTCTTT
TRBJ1-1 | once | 17 | TRBV5-1 | NA | CASSPLQGGRGKTEAFF | TGCGCCAGCAGCCCTCTCCAAGGAGGGCGCGGTAAAACTGAAGCTTTCTTT
TRBJ2-2 | NA | 15 | TRBV4-1 | NA | CASSHGRVYTGELFF | TGCGCCAGCAGCCACGGGCGGGTTTACACCGGGGAGCTGTTTTTT
TRBJ1-1 | few | 14 | TRBV5-1 | NA | CASSLGQGYIEAFF | TGCGCCAGCAGCTTGGGTCAGGGCTATATTGAAGCTTTCTTT
TRBJ2-1 | NA | 13 | TRBV7-9 | NA | CAGGHQNYNEQFF | TGTGCCGGGGGGCATCAAAATTACAATGAGCAGTTCTTC
TRBJ1-1 | few | 15 | TRBV18 | NA | CASSPIEAENTEAFF | TGTGCCAGCTCACCAATCGAGGCGGAGAACACTGAAGCTTTCTTT
TRBJ2-1 | few | 15 | TRBV15 | TRBD2 | CATSRLAGGPDEQFF | TGTGCCACCAGCAGACTAGCGGGAGGCCCGGATGAGCAGTTCTTC
TRBJ2-7 | few | 15 | TRBV20-1 | TRBD2 | CSARRLAEPRYEQYF | TGCAGTGCTAGGAGACTAGCGGAGCCTCGATACGAGCAGTACTTC
TRBJ2-7 | NA | 14 | TRBV6-5 | NA | CASSYGTFPYEQYF | TGTGCCAGCAGTTATGGAACTTTCCCCTACGAGCAGTACTTC
TRBJ2-7 | NA | 14 | TRBV12-3/TRBV12-4 | NA | CASSTQEAPYEQYF | TGTGCCAGCAGTACCCAGGAAGCCCCCTACGAGCAGTACTTC
TRBJ2-6 | few | 16 | TRBV5-1 | NA | CASSPEPGSGANVLTF | TGCGCCAGCAGTCCTGAGCCCGGCTCTGGGGCCAACGTCCTGACTTTC
TRBJ2-1 | NA | 11 | TRBV29-1 | NA | CSVLKGNEQFF | TGCAGCGTGTTAAAGGGCAATGAGCAGTTCTTC
TRBJ2-5 | NA | 13 | TRBV20-1 | NA | CSAALTAFETQYF | TGCAGTGCCGCTTTAACCGCGTTCGAGACCCAGTACTTC
TRBJ2-7 | many | 11 | TRBV25-1 | NA | CASSENYEQYF | TGTGCCAGCAGTGAAAACTACGAGCAGTACTTC
TRBJ1-3 | NA | 14 | TRBV9 | NA | CASRRTDSGNTIYF | TGTGCCAGCAGAAGGACCGACTCTGGAAACACCATATATTTT
TRBJ2-3 | NA | 14 | TRBV29-1 | NA | CSVEGGWLTDTQYF | TGCAGCGTTGAGGGCGGGTGGCTCACAGATACGCAGTATTTT
TRBJ2-3 | few | 14 | TRBV9 | NA | CASSPEGEWDTQYF | TGTGCCAGCAGCCCCGAAGGAGAATGGGATACGCAGTATTTT
TRBJ2-6 | NA | 15 | TRBV27 | NA | CASSLSLSGANVLTF | TGTGCCAGCAGTTTATCGCTCTCTGGGGCCAACGTCCTGACTTTC
TRBJ2-5 | NA | 14 | TRBV5-1 | NA | CASSFEGGGETQYF | TGCGCCAGCAGCTTCGAGGGAGGCGGAGAGACCCAGTACTTC
TRBJ2-1 | few | 13 | TRBV10-3 | NA | CAISESTLFEQFF | TGTGCCATCAGTGAGTCGACTCTCTTTGAGCAGTTCTTC
TRBJ2-1 | NA | 14 | TRBV3-1 | NA | CASSQARLTDEQFF | TGTGCCAGCAGCCAGGCCCGGCTGACAGATGAGCAGTTCTTC
TRBJ1-2 | many | 13 | TRBV5-1 | TRBD1 | CASSRDRYYGYTF | TGCGCCAGCAGCCGGGACAGATACTATGGCTACACCTTC
TRBJ2-1 | NA | 15 | TRBV3-1 | TRBD2 | CASSQASGRFHEQFF | TGTGCCAGCAGCCAAGCCAGCGGGAGGTTCCATGAGCAGTTCTTC
TRBJ2-5 | NA | 16 | TRBV12-3/TRBV12-4 | TRBD2 | CASSARLAGLQETQYF | TGTGCCAGCAGTGCCCGACTAGCGGGCCTGCAAGAGACCCAGTACTTC
TRBJ1-1 | few | 14 | TRBV7-3 | NA | CASSLSSLNTEAFF | TGTGCCAGCAGCTTAAGCTCCCTGAACACTGAAGCTTTCTTT
TRBJ2-2 | NA | 15 | TRBV6-2/TRBV6-3 | NA | CASLRRGGVSGELFF | TGTGCCAGCCTTCGTAGAGGGGGTGTGTCCGGGGAGCTGTTTTTT
TRBJ1-1 | few | 13 | TRBV29-1 | TRBD1 | CSVKPTGGSEAFF | TGCAGCGTCAAACCGACAGGGGGTTCAGAAGCTTTCTTT
TRBJ2-7 | NA | 13 | TRBV6-1 | NA | CASSVGASYEQYF | TGTGCCAGCAGTGTTGGGGCTTCCTACGAGCAGTACTTC
TRBJ2-7 | few | 15 | TRBV7-3 | TRBD2 | CASSLTGLANYEQYF | TGTGCCAGCAGCTTAACGGGACTAGCGAACTACGAGCAGTACTTC
TRBJ2-7 | NA | 16 | TRBV5-1 | TRBD2 | CASSPGGSGRIYEQYF | TGCGCCAGCAGCCCGGGAGGGAGCGGGAGGATCTACGAGCAGTACTTC
TRBJ2-1 | NA | 17 | TRBV7-2 | NA | CASSLAWRGAGYNEQFF | TGTGCCAGCAGCTTAGCGTGGAGAGGGGCAGGATACAATGAGCAGTTCTTC
TRBJ1-5 | NA | 17 | TRBV20-1 | NA | CSARGITGPRRNQPQHF | TGCAGTGCTAGAGGCATAACCGGGCCCCGGCGGAATCAGCCCCAGCATTTT
TRBJ2-7 | NA | 13 | TRBV7-6 | TRBD1 | CASSPGGLSEQYF | TGTGCCAGCAGCCCAGGGGGCCTTAGCGAGCAGTACTTC
TRBJ2-1 | few | 13 | TRBV2 | NA | CASSTILYNEQFF | TGTGCCAGCAGTACGATCCTCTACAATGAGCAGTTCTTC
TRBJ2-7 | NA | 15 | TRBV15 | NA | CATSRGAGGVHEQYF | TGTGCCACCAGCAGAGGAGCAGGTGGTGTCCACGAGCAGTACTTC